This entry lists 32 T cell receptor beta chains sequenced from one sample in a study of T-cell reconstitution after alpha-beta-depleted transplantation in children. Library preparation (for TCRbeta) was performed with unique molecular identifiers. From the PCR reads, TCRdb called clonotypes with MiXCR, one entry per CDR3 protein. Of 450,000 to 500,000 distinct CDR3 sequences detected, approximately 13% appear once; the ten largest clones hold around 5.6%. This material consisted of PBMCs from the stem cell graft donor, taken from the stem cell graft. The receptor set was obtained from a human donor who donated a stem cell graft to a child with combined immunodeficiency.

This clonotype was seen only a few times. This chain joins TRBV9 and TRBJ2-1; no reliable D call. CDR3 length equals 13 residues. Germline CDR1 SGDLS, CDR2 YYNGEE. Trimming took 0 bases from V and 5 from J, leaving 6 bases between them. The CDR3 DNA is TGTGCCAGCAGCGTAGACCCGGACAATGAGCAGTTCTTC. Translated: CASSVDPDNEQFF.

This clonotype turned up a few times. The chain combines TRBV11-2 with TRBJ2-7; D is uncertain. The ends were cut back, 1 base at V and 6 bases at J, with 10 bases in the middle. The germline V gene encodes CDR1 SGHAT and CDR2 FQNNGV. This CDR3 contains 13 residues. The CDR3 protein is CASSLVRVGEQYF. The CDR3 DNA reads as TGTGCCAGCAGCTTAGTCCGGGTGGGCGAGCAGTACTTC.

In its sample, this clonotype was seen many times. The CDR3 nucleotides read TGCAGTGCTAGGGGTGCCTGGGGGATTTCAGATACGCAGTATTTT. Protein product: CSARGAWGISDTQYF. The chain employs TRBV20-1 and TRBJ2-3, with D perhaps matching TRBD1 or TRBD2 (5 bases each). The CDR3 contains 15 residues. CDR1 DFQATT and CDR2 SNEGSKA come from the germline V gene (reference sequence). V gave up 3 bases and J gave up 4 bases, with 17 bases separating them.

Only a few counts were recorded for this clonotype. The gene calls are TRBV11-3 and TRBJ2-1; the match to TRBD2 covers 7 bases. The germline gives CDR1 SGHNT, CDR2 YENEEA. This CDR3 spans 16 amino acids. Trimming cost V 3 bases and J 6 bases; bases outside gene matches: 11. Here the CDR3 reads CASSLSPGLQLNEQFF. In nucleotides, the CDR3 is TGTGCCAGCAGCTTGTCCCCGGGACTACAACTCAATGAGCAGTTCTTC. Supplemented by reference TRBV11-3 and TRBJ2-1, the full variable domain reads EAGVVQSPRYKIIEKKQPVAFWCNPISGHNTLYWYLQNLGQGPELLIRYENEEAVDDSQLPKDRFSAERLKGVDSTLKIQPAELGDSAVYLCASSLSPGLQLNEQFFGPGTRLTVL.

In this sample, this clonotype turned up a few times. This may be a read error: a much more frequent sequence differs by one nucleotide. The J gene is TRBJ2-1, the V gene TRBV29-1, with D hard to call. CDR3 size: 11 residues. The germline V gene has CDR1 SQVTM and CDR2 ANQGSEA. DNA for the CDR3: TGCAGCGTCGGCAGGTACAATGAGGAGTTCTTC. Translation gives CSVGRYNEEFF.

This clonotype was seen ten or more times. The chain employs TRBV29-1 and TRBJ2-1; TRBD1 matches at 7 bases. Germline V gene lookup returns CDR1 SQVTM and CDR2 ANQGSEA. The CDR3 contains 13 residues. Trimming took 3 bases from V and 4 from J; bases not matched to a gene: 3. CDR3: CSVDRGQYNEQFF. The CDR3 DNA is TGCAGCGTTGATAGGGGACAGTACAATGAGCAGTTCTTC.

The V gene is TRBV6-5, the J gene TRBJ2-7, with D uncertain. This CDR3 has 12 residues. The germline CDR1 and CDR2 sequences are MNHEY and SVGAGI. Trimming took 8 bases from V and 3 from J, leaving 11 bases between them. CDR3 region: CASPNGYYEQYF. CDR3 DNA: TGTGCCAGCCCGAACGGGTACTACGAGCAGTACTTC.

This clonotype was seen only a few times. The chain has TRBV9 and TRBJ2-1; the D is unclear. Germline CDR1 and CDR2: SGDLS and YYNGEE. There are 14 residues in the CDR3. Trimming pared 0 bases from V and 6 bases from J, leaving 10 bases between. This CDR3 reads CASSVAVVGNEQFF. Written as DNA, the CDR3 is TGTGCCAGCAGCGTAGCGGTAGTTGGCAATGAGCAGTTCTTC.

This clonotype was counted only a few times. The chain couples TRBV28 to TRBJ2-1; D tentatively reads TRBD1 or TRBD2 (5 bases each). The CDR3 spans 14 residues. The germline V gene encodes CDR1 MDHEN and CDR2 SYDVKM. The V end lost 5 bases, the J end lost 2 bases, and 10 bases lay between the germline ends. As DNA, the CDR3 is TGTGCCAGCAGTGTGCGAGGGGCCTACAATGAGCAGTTCTTC. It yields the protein CASSVRGAYNEQFF.

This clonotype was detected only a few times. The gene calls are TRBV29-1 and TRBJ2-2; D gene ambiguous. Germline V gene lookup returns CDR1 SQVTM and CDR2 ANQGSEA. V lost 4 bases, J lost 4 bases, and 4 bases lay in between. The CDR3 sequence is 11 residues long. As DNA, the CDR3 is TGCAGCGTTGTCAGCACCGGGGAGCTGTTTTTT. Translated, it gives CSVVSTGELFF.

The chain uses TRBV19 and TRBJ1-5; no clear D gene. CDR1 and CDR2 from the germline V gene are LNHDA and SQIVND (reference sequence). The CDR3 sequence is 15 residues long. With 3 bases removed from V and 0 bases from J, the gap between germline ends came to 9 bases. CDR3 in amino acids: CASSIKGYSNQPQHF. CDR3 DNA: TGTGCCAGTAGTATTAAAGGGTATAGCAATCAGCCCCAGCATTTT.

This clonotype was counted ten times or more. CDR3 in DNA: TGTGCCAGCAGTCCCCGCTCTGGGACCACTGAAGCTTTCTTT. Protein sequence: CASSPRSGTTEAFF. V gene TRBV12-3 or TRBV12-4 combines with J gene TRBJ1-1, with D possibly matching TRBD1 (5 bases). The CDR3 is 14 amino acids. The V and J ends lost 5 bases and 4 bases respectively, with 14 bases between them.

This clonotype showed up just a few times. CDR3 nucleotides: TGTGCCACCAGTGGACCAGGGGGGAACACCGGGGAGCTGTTTTTT. Translating gives CATSGPGGNTGELFF. The rearrangement links TRBV24-1 to TRBJ2-2; 7 bases map to TRBD1. The CDR3 sequence is 15 residues long. Germline CDR1 is KGHDR and CDR2 is SFDVKD. V gave up 5 bases and J gave up 1 base; unmatched junction bases: 3.

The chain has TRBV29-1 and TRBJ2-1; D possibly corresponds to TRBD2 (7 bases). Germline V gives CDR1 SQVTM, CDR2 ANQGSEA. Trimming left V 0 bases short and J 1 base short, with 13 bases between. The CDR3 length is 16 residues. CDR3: CSVEDRGGGSYNEQFF. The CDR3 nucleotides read TGCAGCGTTGAAGATCGAGGGGGGGGGTCCTACAATGAGCAGTTCTTC.

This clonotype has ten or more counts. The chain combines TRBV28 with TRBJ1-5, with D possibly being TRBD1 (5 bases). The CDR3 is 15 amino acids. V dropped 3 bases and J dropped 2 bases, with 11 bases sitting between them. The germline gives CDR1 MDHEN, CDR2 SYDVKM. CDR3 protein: CASSLEGIGNQPQHF. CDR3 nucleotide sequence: TGTGCCAGCAGTTTGGAGGGGATCGGCAATCAGCCCCAGCATTTT.

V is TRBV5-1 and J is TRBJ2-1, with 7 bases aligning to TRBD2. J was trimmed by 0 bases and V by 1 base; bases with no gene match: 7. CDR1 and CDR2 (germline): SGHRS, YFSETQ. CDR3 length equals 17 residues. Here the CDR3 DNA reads TGCGCCAGCAGCTTGAATACGGGAGGTACCTCCTACAATGAGCAGTTCTTC. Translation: CASSLNTGGTSYNEQFF.

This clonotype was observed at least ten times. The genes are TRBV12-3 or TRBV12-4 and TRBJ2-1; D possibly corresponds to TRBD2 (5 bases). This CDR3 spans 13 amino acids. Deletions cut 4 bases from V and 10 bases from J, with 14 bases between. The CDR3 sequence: CASSYSPSGEQFF. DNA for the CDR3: TGTGCCAGCAGTTATTCCCCTTCGGGGGAGCAGTTCTTC.

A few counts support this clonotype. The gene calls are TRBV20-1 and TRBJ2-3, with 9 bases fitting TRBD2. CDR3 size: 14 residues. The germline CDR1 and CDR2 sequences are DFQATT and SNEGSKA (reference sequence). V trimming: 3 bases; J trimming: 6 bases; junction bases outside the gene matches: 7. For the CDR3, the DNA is TGCAGTGCTAGTTTGCGGGGGGGCCGGGATACGCAGTATTTT. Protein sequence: CSASLRGGRDTQYF.

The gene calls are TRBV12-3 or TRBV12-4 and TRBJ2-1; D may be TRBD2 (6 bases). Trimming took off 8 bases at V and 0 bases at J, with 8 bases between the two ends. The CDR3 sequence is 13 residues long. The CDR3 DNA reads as TGTGCCAGCGGGACTCCCTCCTACAATGAGCAGTTCTTC. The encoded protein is CASGTPSYNEQFF.

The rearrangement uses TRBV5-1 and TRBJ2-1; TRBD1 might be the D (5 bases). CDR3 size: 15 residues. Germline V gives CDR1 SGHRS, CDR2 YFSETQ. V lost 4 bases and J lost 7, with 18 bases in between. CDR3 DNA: TGCGCCAGCAGCCTAAGGGCGCCAGGGCGGAATGAGCAGTTCTTC. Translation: CASSLRAPGRNEQFF.

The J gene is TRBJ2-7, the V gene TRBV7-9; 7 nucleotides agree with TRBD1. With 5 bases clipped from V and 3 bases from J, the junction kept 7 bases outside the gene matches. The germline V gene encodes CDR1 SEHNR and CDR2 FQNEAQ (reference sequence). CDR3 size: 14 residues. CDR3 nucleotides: TGTGCCAGCAGCACCGACAGGGAGTACTACGAGCAGTACTTC. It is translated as CASSTDREYYEQYF. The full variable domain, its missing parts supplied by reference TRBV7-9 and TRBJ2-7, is DTGVSQNPRHKITKRGQNVTFRCDPISEHNRLYWYRQTLGQGPEFLTYFQNEAQLEKSRLLSDRFSAERPKGSFSTLEIQRTEQGDSAMYLCASSTDREYYEQYFGPGTRLTVT.

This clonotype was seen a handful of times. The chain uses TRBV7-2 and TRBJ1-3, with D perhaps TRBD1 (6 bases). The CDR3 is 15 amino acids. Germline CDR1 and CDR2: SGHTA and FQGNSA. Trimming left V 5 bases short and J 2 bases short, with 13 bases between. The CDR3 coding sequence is TGTGCCAGCAGCGTTTTCAGGGGACCTGGAAACACCATATATTTT. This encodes CASSVFRGPGNTIYF.

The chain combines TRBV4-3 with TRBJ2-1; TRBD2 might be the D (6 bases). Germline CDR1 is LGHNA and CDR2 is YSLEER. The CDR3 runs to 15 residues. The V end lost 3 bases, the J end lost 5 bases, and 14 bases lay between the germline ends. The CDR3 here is CASSQGRGDDNEQFF. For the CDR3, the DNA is TGCGCCAGCAGCCAGGGGCGGGGAGACGACAATGAGCAGTTCTTC.

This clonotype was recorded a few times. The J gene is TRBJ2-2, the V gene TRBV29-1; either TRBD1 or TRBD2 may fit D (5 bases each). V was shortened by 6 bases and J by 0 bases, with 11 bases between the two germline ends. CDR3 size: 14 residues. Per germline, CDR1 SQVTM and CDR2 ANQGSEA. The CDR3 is CSVRDVANTGELFF. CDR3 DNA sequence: TGCAGCGTACGGGACGTAGCGAACACCGGGGAGCTGTTTTTT.

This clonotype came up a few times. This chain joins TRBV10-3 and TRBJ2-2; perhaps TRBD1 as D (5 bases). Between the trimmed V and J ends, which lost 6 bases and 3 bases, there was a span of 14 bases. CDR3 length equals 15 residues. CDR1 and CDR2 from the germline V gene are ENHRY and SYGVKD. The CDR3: CAIRPSKGDTGELFF. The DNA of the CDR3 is TGTGCCATCAGGCCCTCCAAAGGGGACACCGGGGAGCTGTTTTTT.

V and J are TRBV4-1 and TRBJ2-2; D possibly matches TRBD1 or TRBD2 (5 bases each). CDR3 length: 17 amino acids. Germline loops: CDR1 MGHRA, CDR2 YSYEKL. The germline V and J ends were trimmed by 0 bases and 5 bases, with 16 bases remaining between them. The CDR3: CASSQDHDFEGTGELFF. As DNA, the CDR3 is TGCGCCAGCAGCCAAGATCATGATTTTGAGGGGACCGGGGAGCTGTTTTTT.

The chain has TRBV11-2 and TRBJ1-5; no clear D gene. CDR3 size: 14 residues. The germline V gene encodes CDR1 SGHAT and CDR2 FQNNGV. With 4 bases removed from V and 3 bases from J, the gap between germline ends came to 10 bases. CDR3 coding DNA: TGTGCCAGCAGCTCTGACATAGCCAATCAGCCCCAGCATTTT. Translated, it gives CASSSDIANQPQHF.

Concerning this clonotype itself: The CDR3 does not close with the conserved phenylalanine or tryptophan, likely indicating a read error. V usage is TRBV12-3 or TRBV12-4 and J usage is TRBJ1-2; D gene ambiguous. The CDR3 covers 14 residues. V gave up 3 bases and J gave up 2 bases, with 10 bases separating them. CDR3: CASSFHLSNYGYTY. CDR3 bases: TGTGCCAGCAGTTTCCACCTCAGCAACTATGGCTACACCTAC.

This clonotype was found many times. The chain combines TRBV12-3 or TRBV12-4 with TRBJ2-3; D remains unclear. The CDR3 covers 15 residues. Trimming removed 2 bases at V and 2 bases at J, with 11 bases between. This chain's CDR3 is CASSLTGRHTDTQYF. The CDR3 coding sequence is TGTGCCAGCAGTTTAACGGGCAGGCACACAGATACGCAGTATTTT.

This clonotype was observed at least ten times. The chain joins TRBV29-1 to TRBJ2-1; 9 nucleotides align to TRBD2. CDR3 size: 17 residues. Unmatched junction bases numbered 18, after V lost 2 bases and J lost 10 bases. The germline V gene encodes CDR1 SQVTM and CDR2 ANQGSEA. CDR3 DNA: TGCAGCGTTGAATCCGCGGGAGGGCCCTCCGACCCAGGAGAGCAGTTCTTC. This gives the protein CSVESAGGPSDPGEQFF.

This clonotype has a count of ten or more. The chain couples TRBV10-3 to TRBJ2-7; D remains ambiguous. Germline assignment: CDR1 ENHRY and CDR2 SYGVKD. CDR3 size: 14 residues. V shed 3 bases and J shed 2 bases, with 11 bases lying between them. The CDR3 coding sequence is TGTGCCATCAGTGACCAGGACGGTCCCTACGAGCAGTACTTC. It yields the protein CAISDQDGPYEQYF.

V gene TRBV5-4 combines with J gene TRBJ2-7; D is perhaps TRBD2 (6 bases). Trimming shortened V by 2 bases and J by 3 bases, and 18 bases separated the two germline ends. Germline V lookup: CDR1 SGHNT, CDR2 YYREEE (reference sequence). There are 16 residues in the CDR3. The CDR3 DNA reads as TGTGCCAGCAGCTTACTAGCTTCCCCAGCGAGCTACGAGCAGTACTTC. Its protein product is CASSLLASPASYEQYF.